The rows below give T cell receptor beta chains drawn from one sample of a study of molecular identifiers for immune sequencing clone quantification. TCRdb fed the PCR reads into MiXCR, producing one record per CDR3 protein. Of 40,000 to 45,000 distinct CDR3 sequences listed, approximately 22% are singletons. The sequenced sample was naive CD8+ T cells from blood, with Jurkat cell RNA spiked in. Every receptor here comes from a human donor in good health. Some libraries in this study had Jurkat cell RNA spiked in. CDR3s include the opening cysteine and the closing phenylalanine or tryptophan. Each record gives: clone size, D gene, J gene, V gene, CDR3 protein, CDR3 DNA. D genes are given only for firm matches. The listing skips clone size in some rows; elsewhere it reads once, few, many or a size class.

clone size: many; D gene: NA; J gene: TRBJ2-2; V gene: TRBV7-3; CDR3 protein: CASSLGGTGELFF; CDR3 DNA: TGTGCCAGCAGCTTAGGTGGGACCGGGGAGCTGTTTTTT
clone size: many; D gene: NA; J gene: TRBJ2-5; V gene: TRBV27; CDR3 protein: CASSLSSGNTETQYF; CDR3 DNA: TGTGCCAGCAGTTTATCTTCAGGGAACACAGAGACCCAGTACTTC
clone size: many; D gene: NA; J gene: TRBJ2-7; V gene: TRBV20-1; CDR3 protein: CSARGQVHSYEQYF; CDR3 DNA: TGCAGTGCTAGAGGACAGGTCCACTCCTACGAGCAGTACTTC
clone size: NA; D gene: NA; J gene: TRBJ2-7; V gene: TRBV27; CDR3 protein: CASSYKSKSYEQYF; CDR3 DNA: TGTGCCAGCAGTTACAAAAGTAAATCCTACGAGCAGTACTTC
clone size: many; D gene: TRBD1; J gene: TRBJ2-5; V gene: TRBV7-9; CDR3 protein: CASSPTADDREETQYF; CDR3 DNA: TGTGCCAGCAGCCCAACTGCAGACGACAGGGAAGAGACCCAGTACTTC
clone size: many; D gene: NA; J gene: TRBJ2-1; V gene: TRBV4-1; CDR3 protein: CASSQLITGRREQFF; CDR3 DNA: TGCGCCAGCAGCCAACTCATAACGGGGAGGCGGGAGCAGTTCTTC
clone size: many; D gene: TRBD2; J gene: TRBJ2-3; V gene: TRBV2; CDR3 protein: CASSALAGGATDTQYF; CDR3 DNA: TGTGCCAGCAGTGCCCTGGCGGGGGGGGCGACAGATACGCAGTATTTT
clone size: many; D gene: TRBD1; J gene: TRBJ1-1; V gene: TRBV7-9; CDR3 protein: CASSLGRRDRRTEAFF; CDR3 DNA: TGTGCCAGCAGCTTAGGCCGAAGGGACAGGAGGACTGAAGCTTTCTTT
clone size: many; D gene: TRBD1; J gene: TRBJ1-2; V gene: TRBV20-1; CDR3 protein: CSSWDREFYGYTF; CDR3 DNA: TGCAGTTCATGGGACAGGGAATTTTATGGCTACACCTTC
clone size: NA; D gene: NA; J gene: TRBJ2-5; V gene: TRBV7-9; CDR3 protein: CASSLGQGQDQETQYF; CDR3 DNA: TGTGCCAGCAGCTTAGGTCAGGGACAAGACCAAGAGACCCAGTACTTC
clone size: few; D gene: TRBD1; J gene: TRBJ2-7; V gene: TRBV30; CDR3 protein: CAWSVGQGADEQYF; CDR3 DNA: TGTGCCTGGAGTGTCGGACAGGGGGCAGACGAGCAGTACTTC
clone size: many; D gene: NA; J gene: TRBJ1-6; V gene: TRBV28; CDR3 protein: CASSFVRGRNSPLHF; CDR3 DNA: TGTGCCAGCAGTTTTGTCAGGGGCCGGAATTCACCCCTCCACTTT
clone size: many; D gene: TRBD2; J gene: TRBJ2-5; V gene: TRBV5-4; CDR3 protein: CASSTGTSEETQYF; CDR3 DNA: TGTGCCAGCAGTACCGGGACTAGCGAAGAGACCCAGTACTTC
clone size: NA; D gene: NA; J gene: TRBJ1-3; V gene: TRBV29-1; CDR3 protein: CSVDSGSGNTIYF; CDR3 DNA: TGCAGCGTTGATAGTGGGTCTGGAAACACCATATATTTT
clone size: many; D gene: TRBD2; J gene: TRBJ2-3; V gene: TRBV7-9; CDR3 protein: CASSNGTSGSQDTQYF; CDR3 DNA: TGTGCCAGCAGCAACGGGACTAGCGGGAGTCAAGATACGCAGTATTTT
clone size: NA; D gene: NA; J gene: TRBJ2-3; V gene: TRBV7-9; CDR3 protein: CASSLGDLWGHTDTQYF; CDR3 DNA: TGTGCCAGCAGCTTAGGGGATCTATGGGGCCACACAGATACGCAGTATTTT
clone size: few; D gene: TRBD2; J gene: TRBJ2-1; V gene: TRBV7-6; CDR3 protein: CASSLSGGDEQFF; CDR3 DNA: TGTGCCAGCAGCTTGTCCGGGGGGGATGAGCAGTTCTTC
clone size: NA; D gene: TRBD1; J gene: TRBJ2-5; V gene: TRBV13; CDR3 protein: CASSSAGTALWTQYF; CDR3 DNA: TGTGCCAGCAGCTCAGCCGGGACAGCCCTATGGACCCAGTACTTC
clone size: many; D gene: NA; J gene: TRBJ2-5; V gene: TRBV20-1; CDR3 protein: CSAPIQSTEQETQYF; CDR3 DNA: TGCAGTGCCCCTATCCAGTCGACGGAACAAGAGACCCAGTACTTC
clone size: many; D gene: TRBD2; J gene: TRBJ2-5; V gene: TRBV20-1; CDR3 protein: CSARTSGVQETQYF; CDR3 DNA: TGCAGTGCTAGAACTAGCGGGGTCCAAGAGACCCAGTACTTC
clone size: many; D gene: NA; J gene: TRBJ1-1; V gene: TRBV6-4; CDR3 protein: CASSEKGWGTEAFF; CDR3 DNA: TGTGCCAGCAGTGAGAAGGGCTGGGGGACTGAAGCTTTCTTT
clone size: many; D gene: NA; J gene: TRBJ1-1; V gene: TRBV12-3/TRBV12-4; CDR3 protein: CASSLAPGGTEAFF; CDR3 DNA: TGTGCCAGCAGTTTAGCGCCTGGGGGCACTGAAGCTTTCTTT
clone size: many; D gene: NA; J gene: TRBJ1-1; V gene: TRBV7-9; CDR3 protein: CASSPREDRIEAFF; CDR3 DNA: TGTGCCAGCAGCCCACGGGAGGACCGAATTGAAGCTTTCTTT
clone size: many; D gene: NA; J gene: TRBJ2-3; V gene: TRBV3-1; CDR3 protein: CASSQVLLDTQYF; CDR3 DNA: TGTGCCAGCAGCCAAGTACTGTTGGATACGCAGTATTTT
clone size: NA; D gene: NA; J gene: TRBJ1-1; V gene: TRBV4-1; CDR3 protein: CASSQEGRGEAEAFF; CDR3 DNA: TGCGCCAGCAGCCAAGAGGGACGGGGGGAAGCTGAAGCTTTCTTT
clone size: few; D gene: TRBD1; J gene: TRBJ2-7; V gene: TRBV13; CDR3 protein: CASSSGTGSHEQYF; CDR3 DNA: TGTGCCAGCAGCTCCGGGACAGGGTCCCACGAGCAGTACTTC
clone size: many; D gene: TRBD2; J gene: TRBJ2-7; V gene: TRBV27; CDR3 protein: CASSTDLAGVVYEQYF; CDR3 DNA: TGTGCCAGCAGTACTGACCTAGCGGGAGTGGTCTACGAGCAGTACTTC
clone size: many; D gene: TRBD1; J gene: TRBJ2-7; V gene: TRBV12-3/TRBV12-4; CDR3 protein: CASSLAPTGEYEQYF; CDR3 DNA: TGTGCCAGCAGTTTAGCCCCGACAGGGGAGTACGAGCAGTACTTC
clone size: few; D gene: NA; J gene: TRBJ2-7; V gene: TRBV30; CDR3 protein: CAWSASRTYEQYF; CDR3 DNA: TGTGCCTGGAGTGCTAGCCGAACCTACGAGCAGTACTTC
clone size: many; D gene: NA; J gene: TRBJ1-5; V gene: TRBV2; CDR3 protein: CASRPQGNQPQHF; CDR3 DNA: TGTGCCAGCAGGCCACAGGGCAATCAGCCCCAGCATTTT
clone size: many; D gene: TRBD1; J gene: TRBJ2-6; V gene: TRBV10-3; CDR3 protein: CAISRTGGLSGANVLTF; CDR3 DNA: TGTGCCATCAGCAGGACAGGGGGCCTCTCTGGGGCCAACGTCCTGACTTTC
clone size: NA; D gene: NA; J gene: TRBJ1-2; V gene: TRBV12-3/TRBV12-4; CDR3 protein: CASSLEGNGYTF; CDR3 DNA: TGTGCCAGCAGTTTAGAAGGGAATGGCTACACCTTC
clone size: many; D gene: TRBD1; J gene: TRBJ1-1; V gene: TRBV25-1; CDR3 protein: CASSAFGQGGRMGTEAFF; CDR3 DNA: TGTGCCAGCAGTGCATTTGGACAGGGGGGGAGGATGGGCACTGAAGCTTTCTTT